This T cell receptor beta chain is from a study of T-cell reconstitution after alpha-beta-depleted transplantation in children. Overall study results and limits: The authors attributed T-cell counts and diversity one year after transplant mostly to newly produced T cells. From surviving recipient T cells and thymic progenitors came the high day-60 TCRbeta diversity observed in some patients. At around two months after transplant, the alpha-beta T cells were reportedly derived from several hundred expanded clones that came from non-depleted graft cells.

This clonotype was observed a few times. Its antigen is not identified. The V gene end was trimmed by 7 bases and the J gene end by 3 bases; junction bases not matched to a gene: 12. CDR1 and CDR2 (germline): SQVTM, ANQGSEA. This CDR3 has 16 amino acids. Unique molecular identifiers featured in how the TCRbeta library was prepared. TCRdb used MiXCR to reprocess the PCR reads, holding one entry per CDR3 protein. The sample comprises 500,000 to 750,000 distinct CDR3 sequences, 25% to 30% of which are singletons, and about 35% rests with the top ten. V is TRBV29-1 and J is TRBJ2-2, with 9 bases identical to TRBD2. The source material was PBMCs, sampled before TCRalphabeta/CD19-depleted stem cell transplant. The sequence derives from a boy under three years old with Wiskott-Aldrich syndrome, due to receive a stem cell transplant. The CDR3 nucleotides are TGCAGCGCCTGGGGGCCTGGACTAGCGCACACCGGGGAGCTGTTTTTT. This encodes CSAWGPGLAHTGELFF.